The 14 T cell receptor beta chains given below trace back to one sample, sequenced in a study of blood T cell repertoires in COVID-19. Measured with immunoSEQ multiplex PCR; TCRdb has only the in-frame clones, and not every one. The data contain about 490,000 clones, approximately 83% of them singletons. Material for sequencing was peripheral blood. Every receptor here comes from a human donor in a cohort sampled during active COVID-19.

The rearrangement links TRBV30 to TRBJ2-3; weak D call: TRBD1 (6 bases). CDR3 length: 14 residues. Germline assignment: CDR1 GTSNPN and CDR2 SVGIG (reference sequence). Trimming shortened V by 4 bases and J by 0 bases, and 11 bases separated the two germline ends. CDR3 protein: CAWTTGISTDTQYF. CDR3 coding DNA: TGTGCCTGGACAACAGGGATTAGCACAGATACGCAGTATTTT.

V usage is TRBV30 and J usage is TRBJ2-3; D possibly corresponds to TRBD2 (6 bases). The CDR3 extends over 17 amino acids. V dropped 0 bases and J dropped 0 bases, with 16 bases sitting between them. Germline V CDR1 and CDR2: GTSNPN, SVGIG (reference sequence). CDR3 protein: CAWSVPLGTLSTDTQYF. The CDR3 DNA follows: TGTGCCTGGAGTGTACCCTTGGGGACTCTTAGCACAGATACGCAGTATTTT.

J is TRBJ1-4 and V is TRBV7-2; D perhaps matches TRBD1 (5 bases). V was shortened by 2 bases and J by 8 bases, with 18 bases between the two germline ends. CDR1 and CDR2 from the germline V gene are SGHTA and FQGNSA. This CDR3 region has 16 residues. The CDR3 here is CASSLTPGLILEKLFF. In nucleotides, the CDR3 is TGTGCCAGCAGCTTAACCCCAGGGTTAATTTTGGAAAAACTGTTTTTT.

The chain links TRBV2 to TRBJ1-2; TRBD1 matches at 12 bases. The germline V gene has CDR1 SNHLY and CDR2 FYNNEI. This CDR3 contains 18 residues. Germline trimming cut 7 bases from V and 8 bases from J; bases unmatched to any gene: 20. CDR3 sequence (DNA): TGTGCCAGCAACCACCCGATGGGGACAGGGGGCGGGTTGGCAGGCTACACCTTC. The encoded protein is CASNHPMGTGGGLAGYTF.

The chain joins TRBV30 to TRBJ1-1; 7 bases line up with TRBD1. The junction had 16 bases not matched to a gene; V was cut back by 4 bases and J by 8 bases. The CDR3 is 15 residues long. Germline V gene sequence: CDR1 GTSNPN, CDR2 SVGIG (reference sequence). CDR3 amino acids: CAWKEVGQVIPEAFF. CDR3 DNA sequence: TGTGCCTGGAAGGAGGTCGGACAGGTGATCCCGGAAGCTTTCTTT.

The chain carries TRBV27 and TRBJ1-5; 8 positions match TRBD1. CDR1 is MNHEY and CDR2 is SMNVEV in the germline V gene (reference sequence). The V gene end was trimmed by 1 base and the J gene end by 0 bases; junction bases not matched to a gene: 5. The CDR3 loop spans 17 amino acids. CDR3: CASSLLFTGGSNQPQHF. The CDR3 nucleotides are TGTGCCAGCAGTTTATTATTTACAGGGGGTAGCAATCAGCCCCAGCATTTT.

The chain employs TRBV7-8 and TRBJ1-5, with D perhaps TRBD1 (5 bases). Trimming left V 5 bases short and J 6 bases short, with 11 bases between. The germline V gene has CDR1 SGHVS and CDR2 FQNEAQ. This CDR3 spans 13 amino acids. In DNA form, the CDR3 reads TGTGCCAGCAGCGTAGGCGGGGGTCAGCCCCAGCATTTT. Amino acids: CASSVGGGQPQHF.

The genes are TRBV13 and TRBJ2-3; weak D call: TRBD2 (6 bases). Germline-derived CDR1 and CDR2 are PRHDT and FYEKMQ (reference sequence). The CDR3 length is 16 residues. Trimming removed 3 bases at V and 0 bases at J, with 13 bases between. The CDR3: CASSLTGDSSTDTQYF. The CDR3 region has the DNA TGTGCCAGCAGCTTGACGGGAGACTCTAGCACAGATACGCAGTATTTT.

The rearrangement links TRBV3-1 (or the pseudogene TRBV3-2) to TRBJ1-4; 9 nucleotides line up with TRBD1. Looked up from germline, CDR1 is LGHDT and CDR2 is YNNKEL (reference sequence). This CDR3 is 15 amino acids long. The junction had 10 bases not matched to a gene; V was cut back by 4 bases and J by 10 bases. The CDR3 nucleotides read TGTGCCAGCAGCCCCCCCTGGGACAGGGCCGTAAAACTGTTTTTT. Translation gives CASSPPWDRAVKLFF.

The rearrangement links TRBV5-1 to TRBJ1-4, with a weak D call TRBD1 (5 bases). CDR1 is SGHRS, CDR2 YFSETQ, per germline. The CDR3 totals 13 residues. Trimming removed 0 bases at V and 5 bases at J, with 5 bases between. The CDR3 loop is CASSLAGNEKLFF. The CDR3 coding sequence is TGCGCCAGCAGCTTGGCAGGGAATGAAAAACTGTTTTTT.

This clone came up once. The chain carries TRBV6-5 and TRBJ1-5, with 7 bases identical to TRBD1. The CDR3 consists of 14 residues. Germline V gene sequence: CDR1 MNHEY, CDR2 SVGAGI. The V gene end was trimmed by 2 bases and the J gene end by 3 bases; junction bases not matched to a gene: 1. In nucleotides, the CDR3 is TGTGCCAGCAGTTACGGACAGGCCAATCAGCCCCAGCATTTT. Translation: CASSYGQANQPQHF.

The chain combines TRBV10-2 with TRBJ2-3; D gene ambiguous. Germline-derived CDR1 and CDR2 are WSHSY and SAAADI. The CDR3 has 15 amino acids. With 3 bases removed from V and 2 bases from J, the gap between germline ends came to 12 bases. The CDR3 here is CASSDDSISTDTQYF. CDR3 DNA sequence: TGCGCCAGCAGTGATGACTCGATATCCACAGATACGCAGTATTTT.

The chain is built from TRBV6-5 and TRBJ2-7; 7 bases match TRBD2. Germline assignment: CDR1 MNHEY and CDR2 SVGAGI. Losses at the gene ends were 2 bases for V and 7 bases for J; bases not matched to a gene: 11. CDR3 length: 15 amino acids. CDR3 sequence (DNA): TGTGCCAGCAGTTACGTCGCTAGCGGAAGAGGTGAGCAGTACTTC. This gives the protein CASSYVASGRGEQYF.

The chain links TRBV28 to TRBJ2-5, with D possibly being TRBD1 (7 bases). The V gene lost 2 bases and the J gene lost 4 bases, with 14 bases spanning the gap. The length of the CDR3 is 15 residues. Germline V gene data show CDR1 as MDHEN and CDR2 as SYDVKM. The CDR3 sequence is CASSLQGGHGETQYF. Written as DNA, the CDR3 is TGTGCCAGCAGTTTACAGGGGGGTCACGGAGAGACCCAGTACTTC. The complete variable domain, with remaining parts taken from reference TRBV28 and TRBJ2-5, reads DVKVTQSSRYLVKRTGEKVFLECVQDMDHENMFWYRQDPGLGLRLIYFSYDVKMKEKGDIPEGYSVSREKKERFSLILESASTNQTSMYLCASSLQGGHGETQYFGPGTRLLVL.